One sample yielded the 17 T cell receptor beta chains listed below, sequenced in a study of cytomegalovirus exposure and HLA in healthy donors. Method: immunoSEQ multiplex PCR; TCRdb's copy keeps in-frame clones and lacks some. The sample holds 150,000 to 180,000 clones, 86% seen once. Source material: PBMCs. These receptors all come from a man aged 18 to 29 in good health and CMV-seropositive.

The CDR3 loop reads CASSPARGERDYEQYF. The CDR3 nucleotides read TGTGCCAGCTCTCCAGCCCGCGGGGAACGAGACTACGAGCAGTACTTC. This rearrangement joins TRBV18 to TRBJ2-7; D possibly corresponds to TRBD2 (6 bases). The CDR3 sequence is 16 residues long. V was shortened by 6 bases and J by 3 bases, with 21 bases between the two germline ends. Per germline, CDR1 KGHSH and CDR2 LQKENI.

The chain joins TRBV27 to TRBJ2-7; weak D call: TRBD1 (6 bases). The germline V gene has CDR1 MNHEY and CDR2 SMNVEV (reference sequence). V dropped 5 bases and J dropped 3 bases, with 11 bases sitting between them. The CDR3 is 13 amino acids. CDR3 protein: CASSHGTRYEQYF. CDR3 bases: TGTGCCAGCAGTCACGGGACACGCTACGAGCAGTACTTC.

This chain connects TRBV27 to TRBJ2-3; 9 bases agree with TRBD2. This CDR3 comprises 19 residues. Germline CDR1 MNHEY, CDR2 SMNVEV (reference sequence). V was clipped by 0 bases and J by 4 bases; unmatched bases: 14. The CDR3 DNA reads TGTGCCAGCAGTTTATCGCGGAGGGTAGCGGGGGTTGGGGCAGATACGCAGTATTTT. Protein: CASSLSRRVAGVGADTQYF.

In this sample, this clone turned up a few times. The CDR3, as DNA: TGTGCCAGCAGTGAAGCTGGGGGAGGGGGGCCCACAGATACGCAGTATTTT. This translates into CASSEAGGGGPTDTQYF. The J gene is TRBJ2-3, the V gene TRBV6-1; a weak D match, TRBD2 (7 bases). Trimming took off 0 bases at V and 2 bases at J, with 15 bases between the two ends. Germline V gene sequence: CDR1 MNHNS, CDR2 SASEGT. The CDR3 consists of 17 residues.

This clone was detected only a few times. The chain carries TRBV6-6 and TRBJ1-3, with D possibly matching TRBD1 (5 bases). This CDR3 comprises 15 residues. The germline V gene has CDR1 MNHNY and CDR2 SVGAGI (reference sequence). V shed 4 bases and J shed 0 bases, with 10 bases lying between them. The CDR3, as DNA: TGTGCCAGCAGTTCAACAGGCCGCTCTGGAAACACCATATATTTT. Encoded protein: CASSSTGRSGNTIYF.

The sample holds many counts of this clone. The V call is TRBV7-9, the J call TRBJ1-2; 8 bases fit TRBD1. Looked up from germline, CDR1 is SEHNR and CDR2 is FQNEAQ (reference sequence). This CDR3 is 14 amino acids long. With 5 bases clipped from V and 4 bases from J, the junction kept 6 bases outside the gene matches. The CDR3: CASSVGGTGYGYTF. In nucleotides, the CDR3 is TGTGCCAGCAGCGTGGGAGGGACAGGCTATGGCTACACCTTC.

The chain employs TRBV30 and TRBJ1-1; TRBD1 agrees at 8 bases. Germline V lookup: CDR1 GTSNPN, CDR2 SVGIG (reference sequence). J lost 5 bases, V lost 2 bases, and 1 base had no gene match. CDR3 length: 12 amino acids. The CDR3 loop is CAWSQGATEAFF. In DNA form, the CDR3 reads TGTGCCTGGAGTCAGGGGGCGACTGAAGCTTTCTTT.

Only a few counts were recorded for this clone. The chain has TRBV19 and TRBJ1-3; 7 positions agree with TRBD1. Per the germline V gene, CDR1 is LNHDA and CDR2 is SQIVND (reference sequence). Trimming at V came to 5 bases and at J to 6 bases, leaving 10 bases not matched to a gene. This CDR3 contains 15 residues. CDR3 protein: CASSPQRTGENTIYF. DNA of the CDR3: TGTGCCAGTAGTCCTCAACGGACAGGCGAAAACACCATATATTTT.

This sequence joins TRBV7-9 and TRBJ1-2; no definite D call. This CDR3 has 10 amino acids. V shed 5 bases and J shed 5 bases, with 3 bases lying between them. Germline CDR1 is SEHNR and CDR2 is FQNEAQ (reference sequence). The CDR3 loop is CASSQYGYTF. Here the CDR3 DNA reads TGTGCCAGCAGCCAGTATGGCTACACCTTC.

CDR3 nucleotides: TGCGCCAGCGGAAGACACGTCTCTGGGGCCAACGTCCTGACTTTC. Encoded protein: CASGRHVSGANVLTF. V usage is TRBV5-1 and J usage is TRBJ2-6; no clear D gene. The CDR3 is 15 residues long. V shed 7 bases and J shed 0 bases, with 11 bases lying between them. CDR1 is SGHRS, CDR2 YFSETQ, per germline.

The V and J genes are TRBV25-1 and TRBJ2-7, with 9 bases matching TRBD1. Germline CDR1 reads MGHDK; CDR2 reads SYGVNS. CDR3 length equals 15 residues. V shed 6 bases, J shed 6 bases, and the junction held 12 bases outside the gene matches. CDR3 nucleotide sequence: TGTGCCAGCAGCCGGGACAGGGTACTGGTCGGCGAGCAGTACTTC. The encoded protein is CASSRDRVLVGEQYF.

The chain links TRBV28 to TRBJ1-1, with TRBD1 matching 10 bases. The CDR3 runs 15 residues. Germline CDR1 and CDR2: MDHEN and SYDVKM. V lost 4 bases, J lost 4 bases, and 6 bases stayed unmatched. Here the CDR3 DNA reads TGTGCCAGCAGTTCCCGGGACAGGGGATCCACTGAAGCTTTCTTT. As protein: CASSSRDRGSTEAFF.

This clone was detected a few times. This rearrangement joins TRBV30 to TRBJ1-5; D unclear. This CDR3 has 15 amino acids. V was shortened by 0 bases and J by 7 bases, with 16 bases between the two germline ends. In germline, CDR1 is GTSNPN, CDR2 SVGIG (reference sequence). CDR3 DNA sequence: TGTGCCTGGAGTGTACGGGGTCGGGGTAACCAGCCCCAGCATTTT. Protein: CAWSVRGRGNQPQHF.

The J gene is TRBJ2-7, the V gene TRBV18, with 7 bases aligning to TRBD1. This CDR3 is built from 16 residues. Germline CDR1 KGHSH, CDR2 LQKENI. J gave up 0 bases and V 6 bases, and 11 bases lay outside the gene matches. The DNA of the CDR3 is TGTGCCAGCTCTTCACCGGATCGACAGGGCTCCTACGAGCAGTACTTC. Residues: CASSSPDRQGSYEQYF.

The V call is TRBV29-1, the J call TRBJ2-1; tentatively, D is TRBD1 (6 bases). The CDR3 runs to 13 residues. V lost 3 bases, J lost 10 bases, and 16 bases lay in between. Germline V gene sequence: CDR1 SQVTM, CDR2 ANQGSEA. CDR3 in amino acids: CSVESTGSWEQFF. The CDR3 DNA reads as TGCAGCGTTGAGTCCACAGGGTCCTGGGAGCAGTTCTTC.

The CDR3 nucleotides are TGTGCCTGGAGTGTATTGGGGTTCTCGGGAGGGCGGACCGGGGAGCTGTTTTTT. The encoded protein is CAWSVLGFSGGRTGELFF. The chain recombines TRBV30 with TRBJ2-2; TRBD2 matches 8 bases. The germline V gene encodes CDR1 GTSNPN and CDR2 SVGIG (reference sequence). V gave up 0 bases and J gave up 5 bases; unmatched junction bases: 14. There are 18 residues in the CDR3.

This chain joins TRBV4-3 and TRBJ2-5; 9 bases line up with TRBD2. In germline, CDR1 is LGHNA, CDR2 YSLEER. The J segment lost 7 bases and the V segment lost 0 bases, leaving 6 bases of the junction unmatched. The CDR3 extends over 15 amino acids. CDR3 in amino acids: CASSQDGTSGRTQYF. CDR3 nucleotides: TGCGCCAGCAGCCAAGATGGCACTAGCGGGCGGACCCAGTACTTC.